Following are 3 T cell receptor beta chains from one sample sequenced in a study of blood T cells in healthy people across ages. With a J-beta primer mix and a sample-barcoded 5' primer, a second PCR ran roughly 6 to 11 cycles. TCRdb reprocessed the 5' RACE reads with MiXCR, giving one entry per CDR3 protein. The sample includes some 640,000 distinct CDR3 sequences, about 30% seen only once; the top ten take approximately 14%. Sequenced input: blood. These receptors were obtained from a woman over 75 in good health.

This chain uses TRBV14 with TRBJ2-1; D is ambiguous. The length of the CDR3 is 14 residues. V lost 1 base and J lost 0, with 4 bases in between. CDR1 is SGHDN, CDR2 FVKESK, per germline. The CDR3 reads CASSQASSYNEQFF. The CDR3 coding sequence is TGTGCCAGCAGCCAAGCTAGCTCCTACAATGAGCAGTTCTTC.

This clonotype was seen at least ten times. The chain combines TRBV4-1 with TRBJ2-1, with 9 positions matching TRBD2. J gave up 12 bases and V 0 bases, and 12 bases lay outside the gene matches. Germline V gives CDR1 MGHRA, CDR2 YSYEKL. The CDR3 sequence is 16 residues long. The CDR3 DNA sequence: TGCGCCAGCAGCCAAGATACAGCGGGGGGATGGCCGCGGCAGTTCTTC. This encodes CASSQDTAGGWPRQFF.

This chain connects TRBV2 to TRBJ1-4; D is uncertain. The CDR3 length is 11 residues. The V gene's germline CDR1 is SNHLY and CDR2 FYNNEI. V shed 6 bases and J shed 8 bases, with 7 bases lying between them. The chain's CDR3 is CASRVGEKLFF. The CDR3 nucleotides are TGTGCCAGCAGGGTGGGGGAAAAACTGTTTTTT.